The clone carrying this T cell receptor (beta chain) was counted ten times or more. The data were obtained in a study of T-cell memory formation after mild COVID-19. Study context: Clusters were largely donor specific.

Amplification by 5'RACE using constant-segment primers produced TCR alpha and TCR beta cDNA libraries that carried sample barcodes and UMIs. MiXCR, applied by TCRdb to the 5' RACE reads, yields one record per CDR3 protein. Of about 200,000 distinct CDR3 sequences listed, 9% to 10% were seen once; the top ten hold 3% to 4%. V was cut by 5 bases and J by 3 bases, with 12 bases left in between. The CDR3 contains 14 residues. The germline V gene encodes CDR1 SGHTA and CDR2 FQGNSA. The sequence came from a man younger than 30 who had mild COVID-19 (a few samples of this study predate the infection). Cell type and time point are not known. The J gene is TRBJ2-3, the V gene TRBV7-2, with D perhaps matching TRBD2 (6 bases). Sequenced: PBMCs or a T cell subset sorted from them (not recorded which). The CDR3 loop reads CASSRGGTTDTQYF. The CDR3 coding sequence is TGTGCCAGCAGCCGTGGCGGGACTACAGATACGCAGTATTTT.